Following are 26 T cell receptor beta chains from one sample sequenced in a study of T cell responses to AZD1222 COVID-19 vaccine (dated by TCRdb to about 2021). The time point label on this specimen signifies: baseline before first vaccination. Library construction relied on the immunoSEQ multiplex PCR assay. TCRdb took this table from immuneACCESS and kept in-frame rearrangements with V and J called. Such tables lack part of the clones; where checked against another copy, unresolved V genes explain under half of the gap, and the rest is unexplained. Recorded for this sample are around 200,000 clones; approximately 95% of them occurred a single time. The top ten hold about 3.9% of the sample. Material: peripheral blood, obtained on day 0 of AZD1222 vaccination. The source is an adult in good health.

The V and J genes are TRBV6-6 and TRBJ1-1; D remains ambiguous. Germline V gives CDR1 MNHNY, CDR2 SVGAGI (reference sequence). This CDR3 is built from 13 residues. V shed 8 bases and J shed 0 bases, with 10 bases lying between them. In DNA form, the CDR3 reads TGTGCCAGCTATCCGGGGATGAACACTGAAGCTTTCTTT. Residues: CASYPGMNTEAFF.

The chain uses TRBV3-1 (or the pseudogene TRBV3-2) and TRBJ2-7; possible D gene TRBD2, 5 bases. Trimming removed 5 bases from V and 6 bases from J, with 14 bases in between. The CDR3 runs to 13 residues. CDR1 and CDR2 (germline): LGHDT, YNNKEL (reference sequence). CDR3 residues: CASSWAGEAEQYF. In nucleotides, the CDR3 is TGTGCCAGCAGCTGGGCGGGCGAGGCCGAGCAGTACTTC.

CDR3 nucleotides: TGTGCCAGCAGCCAAAGACTCGACAGCCTGGCCCTAGCCAAAAACATTCAGTACTTC. Translation gives CASSQRLDSLALAKNIQYF. This chain uses TRBV3-1 (or the pseudogene TRBV3-2) with TRBJ2-4; D may be TRBD1 (5 bases). The germline V gene has CDR1 LGHDT and CDR2 YNNKEL (reference sequence). Trimming removed 2 bases from V and 0 bases from J, with 20 bases in between. The CDR3 has 19 amino acids.

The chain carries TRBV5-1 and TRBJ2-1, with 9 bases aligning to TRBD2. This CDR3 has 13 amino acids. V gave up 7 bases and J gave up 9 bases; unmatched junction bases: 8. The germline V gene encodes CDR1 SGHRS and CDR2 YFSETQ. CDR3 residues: CASHTGTSIEQFF. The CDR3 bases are TGCGCCAGCCATACCGGGACTAGCATTGAGCAGTTCTTC.

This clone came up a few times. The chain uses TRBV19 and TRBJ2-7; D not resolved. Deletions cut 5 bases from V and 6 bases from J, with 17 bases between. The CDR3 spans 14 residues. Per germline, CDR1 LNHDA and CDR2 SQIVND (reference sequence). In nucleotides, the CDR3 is TGTGCCAGTAGTCTCGGCAGTAGAAGATCCGAGCAGTACTTC. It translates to CASSLGSRRSEQYF.

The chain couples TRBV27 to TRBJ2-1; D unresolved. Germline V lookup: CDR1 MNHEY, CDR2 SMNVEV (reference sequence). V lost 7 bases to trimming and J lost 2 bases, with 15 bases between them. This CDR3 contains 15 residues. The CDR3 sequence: CASMSWGNAYNEQFF. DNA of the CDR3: TGTGCCAGCATGAGCTGGGGAAATGCCTACAATGAGCAGTTCTTC.

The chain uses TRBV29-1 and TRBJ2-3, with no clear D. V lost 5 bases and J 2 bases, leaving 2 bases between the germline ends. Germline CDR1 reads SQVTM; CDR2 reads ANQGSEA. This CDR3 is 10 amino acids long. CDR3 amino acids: CSVNTDTQYF. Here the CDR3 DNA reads TGCAGCGTTAACACAGATACGCAGTATTTT.

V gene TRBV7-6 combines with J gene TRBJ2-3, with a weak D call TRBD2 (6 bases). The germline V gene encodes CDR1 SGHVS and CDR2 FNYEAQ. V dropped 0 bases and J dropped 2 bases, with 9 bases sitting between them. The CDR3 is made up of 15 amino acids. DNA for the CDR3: TGTGCCAGCAGCTTAGCGGGGACTCACACAGATACGCAGTATTTT. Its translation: CASSLAGTHTDTQYF.

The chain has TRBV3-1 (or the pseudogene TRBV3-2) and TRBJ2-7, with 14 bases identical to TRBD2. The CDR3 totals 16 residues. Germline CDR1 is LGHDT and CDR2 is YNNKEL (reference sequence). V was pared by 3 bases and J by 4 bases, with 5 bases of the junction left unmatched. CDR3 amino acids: CASSQARTSGRYEQYF. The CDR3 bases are TGTGCCAGCAGCCAGGCTAGGACTAGCGGGAGGTACGAGCAGTACTTC.

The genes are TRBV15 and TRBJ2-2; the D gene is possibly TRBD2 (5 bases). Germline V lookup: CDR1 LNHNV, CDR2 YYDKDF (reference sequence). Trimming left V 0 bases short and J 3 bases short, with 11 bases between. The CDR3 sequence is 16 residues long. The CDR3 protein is CATSRDLPGDTGELFF. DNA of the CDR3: TGTGCCACCAGCAGAGATCTCCCCGGGGACACCGGGGAGCTGTTTTTT.

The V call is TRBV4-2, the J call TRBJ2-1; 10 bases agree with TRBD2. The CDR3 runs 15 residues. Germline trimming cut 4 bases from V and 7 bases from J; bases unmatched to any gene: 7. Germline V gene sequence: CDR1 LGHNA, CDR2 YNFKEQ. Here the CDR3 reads CASSPRTSGLNEQFF. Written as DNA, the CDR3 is TGTGCCAGCAGCCCCAGGACTAGCGGACTTAATGAGCAGTTCTTC.

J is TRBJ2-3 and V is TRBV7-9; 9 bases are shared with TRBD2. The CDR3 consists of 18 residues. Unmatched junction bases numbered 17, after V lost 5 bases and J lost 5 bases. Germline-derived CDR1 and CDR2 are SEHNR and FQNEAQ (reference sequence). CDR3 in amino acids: CASSPRLVGGREQDTQYF. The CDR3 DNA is TGTGCCAGCAGCCCTCGCCTTGTTGGCGGGAGGGAGCAAGATACGCAGTATTTT.

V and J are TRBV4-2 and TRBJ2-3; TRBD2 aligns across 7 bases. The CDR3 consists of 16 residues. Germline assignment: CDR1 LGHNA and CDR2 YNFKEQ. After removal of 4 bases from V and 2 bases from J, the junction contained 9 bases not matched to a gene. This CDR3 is CASSPPPGGTTDTQYF. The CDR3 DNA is TGTGCCAGCAGCCCTCCCCCGGGGGGTACCACAGATACGCAGTATTTT.

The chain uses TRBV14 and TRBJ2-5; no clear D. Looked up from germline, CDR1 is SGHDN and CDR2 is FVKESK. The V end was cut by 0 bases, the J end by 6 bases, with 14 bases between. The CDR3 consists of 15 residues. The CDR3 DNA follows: TGTGCCAGCAGCCAAGATCTCGGATTCTTGAAGACCCAGTACTTC. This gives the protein CASSQDLGFLKTQYF.

This chain's CDR3 is CASTRSREGYNEQFF. CDR3 in DNA: TGTGCCAGCACCCGAAGTCGGGAGGGCTACAATGAGCAGTTCTTC. The chain recombines TRBV6-5 with TRBJ2-1, with TRBD2 identical over 8 bases. The trim removed 7 bases at V and 3 bases at J, leaving 8 bases unmatched. The germline V gene has CDR1 MNHEY and CDR2 SVGAGI. The CDR3 spans 15 residues.

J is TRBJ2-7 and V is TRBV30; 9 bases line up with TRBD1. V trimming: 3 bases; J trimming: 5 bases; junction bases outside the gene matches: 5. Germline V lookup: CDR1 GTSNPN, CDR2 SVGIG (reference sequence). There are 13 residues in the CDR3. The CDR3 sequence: CAWSYGTGNEQYF. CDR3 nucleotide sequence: TGTGCCTGGAGCTACGGGACAGGGAACGAGCAGTACTTC.

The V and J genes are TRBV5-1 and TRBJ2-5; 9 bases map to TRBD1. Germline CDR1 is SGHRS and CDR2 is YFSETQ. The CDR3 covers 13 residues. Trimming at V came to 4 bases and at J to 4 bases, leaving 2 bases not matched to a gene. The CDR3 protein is CASSRDRAETQYF. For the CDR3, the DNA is TGCGCCAGCAGCCGGGACAGGGCAGAGACCCAGTACTTC.

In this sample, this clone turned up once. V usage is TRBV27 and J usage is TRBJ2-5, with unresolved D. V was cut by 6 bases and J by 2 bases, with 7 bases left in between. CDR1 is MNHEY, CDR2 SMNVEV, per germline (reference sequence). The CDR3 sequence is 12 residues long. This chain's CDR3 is CASRSAQETQYF. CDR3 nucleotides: TGTGCCAGCAGGTCAGCGCAAGAGACCCAGTACTTC.

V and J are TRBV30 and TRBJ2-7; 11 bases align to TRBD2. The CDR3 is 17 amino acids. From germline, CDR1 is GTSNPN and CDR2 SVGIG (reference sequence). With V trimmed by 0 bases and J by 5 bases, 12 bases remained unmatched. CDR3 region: CAWSVRHRAGLADEQYF. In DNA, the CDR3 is TGTGCCTGGAGTGTACGGCACCGGGCGGGACTAGCGGACGAGCAGTACTTC.

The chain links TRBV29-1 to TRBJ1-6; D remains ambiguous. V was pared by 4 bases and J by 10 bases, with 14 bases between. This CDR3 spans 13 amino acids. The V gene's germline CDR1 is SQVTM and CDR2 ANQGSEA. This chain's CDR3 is CSVVLGYGSPLHF. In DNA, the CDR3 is TGCAGCGTTGTATTGGGTTATGGGTCACCCCTCCACTTT.

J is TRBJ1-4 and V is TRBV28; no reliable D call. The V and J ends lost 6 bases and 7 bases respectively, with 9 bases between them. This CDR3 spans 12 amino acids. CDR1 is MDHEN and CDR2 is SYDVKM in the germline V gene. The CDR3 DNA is TGTGCCAGCAGCCCTTTTCTTGAAAAACTGTTTTTT. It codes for CASSPFLEKLFF. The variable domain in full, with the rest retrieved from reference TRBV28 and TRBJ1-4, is DVKVTQSSRYLVKRTGEKVFLECVQDMDHENMFWYRQDPGLGLRLIYFSYDVKMKEKGDIPEGYSVSREKKERFSLILESASTNQTSMYLCASSPFLEKLFFGSGTQLSVL.

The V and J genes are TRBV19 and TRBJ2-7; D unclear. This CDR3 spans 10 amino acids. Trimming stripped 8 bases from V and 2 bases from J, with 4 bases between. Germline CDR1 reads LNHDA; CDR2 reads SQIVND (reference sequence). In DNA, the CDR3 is TGTGCCAGTGGGACCTACGAGCAGTACTTC. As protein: CASGTYEQYF.

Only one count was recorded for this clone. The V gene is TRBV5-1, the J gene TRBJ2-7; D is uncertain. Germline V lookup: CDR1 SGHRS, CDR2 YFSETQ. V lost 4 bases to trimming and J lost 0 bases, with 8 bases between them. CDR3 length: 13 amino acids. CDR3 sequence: CASSPSASYEQYF. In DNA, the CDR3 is TGCGCCAGCAGCCCCTCTGCCTCCTACGAGCAGTACTTC.

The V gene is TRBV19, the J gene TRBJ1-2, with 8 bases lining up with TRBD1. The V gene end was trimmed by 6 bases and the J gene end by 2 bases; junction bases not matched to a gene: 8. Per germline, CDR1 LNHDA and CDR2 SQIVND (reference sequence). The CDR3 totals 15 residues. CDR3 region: CASRSADRANYGYTF. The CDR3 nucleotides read TGTGCCAGTAGGAGCGCGGACAGGGCGAACTATGGCTACACCTTC.

CDR3 sequence (DNA): TGTGCCAGCAGCCTGGACAGACAAACCTACGAGCAGTACTTC. Encoded protein: CASSLDRQTYEQYF. The rearrangement uses TRBV7-9 and TRBJ2-7, with a tentative D call TRBD1 (6 bases). Trimming stripped 5 bases from V and 2 bases from J, with 13 bases between. CDR3 length: 14 residues. CDR1 is SEHNR and CDR2 is FQNEAQ in the germline V gene (reference sequence).

Here the CDR3 reads CASKGNSYNEQFF. The CDR3 DNA is TGTGCCAGTAAGGGAAACTCCTACAATGAGCAGTTCTTC. The rearrangement uses TRBV19 and TRBJ2-1; D uncertain. The germline gives CDR1 LNHDA, CDR2 SQIVND (reference sequence). V was clipped by 7 bases and J by 0 bases, with 7 bases between them. The CDR3 extends over 13 amino acids. Filled out from reference TRBV19 and TRBJ2-1, the complete variable domain reads DGGITQSPKYLFRKEGQNVTLSCEQNLNHDAMYWYRQDPGQGLRLIYYSQIVNDFQKGDIAEGYSVSREKKESFPLTVTSAQKNPTAFYLCASKGNSYNEQFFGPGTRLTVL.